This T cell receptor beta chain was captured in a study of T cell responses to AZD1222 COVID-19 vaccine. Study-level points and caveats: Two AZD1222 doses significantly raised spike-specific TCR breadth and depth over controls. Among AZD1222 vaccinees, only six were seropositive at baseline. Most donors were white British and more were female, and clonal diversity was possibly underestimated. Without day 14 samples, only post-peak T cell repertoires were studied.

As to this clone: The antigen is unknown.

Germline CDR1 is MNHNS and CDR2 is SASEGT. The CDR3 covers 14 residues. Trimming removed 2 bases at V and 4 bases at J, with 11 bases between. Produced via immunoSEQ multiplex PCR; TCRdb's table is partial and in-frame only. Counted here are approximately 140,000 clones, approximately 78% occurring once; the ten biggest clones make up about 3.8%. The chain joins TRBV6-1 to TRBJ1-2; D is ambiguous. This receptor was obtained from an adult in good health. Sequenced material: peripheral blood, taken on day 0 of MenACWY control vaccination. CDR3 sequence reads: CASSEPPSSYGYTF. Here the CDR3 DNA reads TGTGCCAGCAGTGAACCCCCATCCAGCTATGGCTACACCTTC.